This T cell receptor (beta chain) was captured in a study of response to subunit inactivated influenza vaccine (dated by TCRdb to the late 2010s). Some background on the complete study: The study used deep quantitative T cell receptor repertoire profiling to track responses to a trivalent subunit inactivated influenza vaccine. What the study reported, not specific to this receptor: It was suggested by the authors that each seasonal influenza vaccination may recruit only a limited number of new T cells.

This clonotype turned up a few times. There is no known antigen for this receptor. Base qualities were left out, and no much larger clone turns up one base away. Libraries were constructed by RT-PCR. The sequencer listed for this sample is Illumina HiSeq 2500. TCRdb's own reprocessing of the public reads used fastp at Q25 and MiXCR and kept productive beta chains. Rows with one shared CDR3 protein collapse into an entry with the most common genes and DNA. Here the sample has approximately 520,000 distinct CDR3 sequences; about 25% occur a single time. The ten biggest clones cover 1.5% to 2% of the sample. Here the sequenced sample was CD4+ T cells sorted from PBMCs, taken more than 4 days after vaccination. The sequence was obtained from a man aged 50-60 years who received an inactivated influenza vaccine. Donor details come from another sample of the same person, matched by shared clones.

The nucleotides are TGTGCCAGCAGTAATGGACAAGTCACCGGGGAGCTGTTTTTT. Translated, this gives CASSNGQVTGELFF. Recombination joined TRBV7-6 with TRBJ2-2; matching of 5 bases hints at TRBD1 as the D gene. There are 14 amino acids in the CDR3, from cysteine to phenylalanine inclusive. The read is trimmed to its CDR3 DNA, 42 bases read in frame from base 1. V and J lose 6 bases and 4 bases, and a span of 12 bases separates them. The germline V gene specifies SGHVS as CDR1 and FNYEAQ as CDR2.